These 25 T cell receptor beta chains were all obtained from the same sample, sequenced in a study of beta chain features in type 1 diabetes. General study findings and limits: Type 1 diabetes patients had TCRB CDR3s that were shorter (moderately but significantly so) in all four CD4+ subsets.

These receptors have no identified antigens. Reverse transcribing all isolated RNA meant expressed TCRB transcripts were sequenced. Clones were read by immunoSEQ multiplex PCR, and TCRdb kept only the in-frame ones, dropping some. Of roughly 240,000 clones in the sample, around 22% are singletons; the top ten hold about 0.011%. Sequencing was performed on naive CD4+ T cells from blood. The receptors originated from a woman aged 25 to 39 with type 1 diabetes.

V usage is TRBV29-1 and J usage is TRBJ2-7, with D unresolved. Germline V gives CDR1 SQVTM, CDR2 ANQGSEA. Trimming took off 4 bases at V and 2 bases at J, with 12 bases between the two ends. CDR3 length: 13 residues. The CDR3 coding sequence is TGCAGCGTTGCCGAGGTTCTAGCCTACGAGCAGTACTTC. The encoded protein is CSVAEVLAYEQYF.

This clone showed up just a few times. The rearrangement joins TRBV4-1 to TRBJ2-5, with 12 bases fitting TRBD2. Germline V gives CDR1 MGHRA, CDR2 YSYEKL. The J segment lost 5 bases and the V segment lost 1 base, leaving 5 bases of the junction unmatched. The CDR3 totals 16 residues. The CDR3 region is CASSQGLAGVGETQYF. Written as DNA, the CDR3 is TGCGCCAGCAGCCAAGGACTAGCGGGAGTGGGGGAGACCCAGTACTTC.

The rearrangement links TRBV19 to TRBJ2-7, with D unclear. V dropped 1 base and J dropped 3 bases, with 7 bases sitting between them. Germline CDR1 and CDR2: LNHDA and SQIVND (reference sequence). The CDR3 runs to 13 residues. The CDR3 spells CASSIGQYYEQYF. The CDR3 DNA follows: TGTGCCAGTAGTATAGGCCAGTACTACGAGCAGTACTTC.

This clone was detected a few times. This chain uses TRBV5-1 with TRBJ2-3; TRBD2 matches at 7 bases. The V gene's germline CDR1 is SGHRS and CDR2 YFSETQ. Trimming removed 0 bases from V and 4 bases from J; junction bases left unmatched: 8. The CDR3 extends over 16 amino acids. CDR3 in amino acids: CASSLAFAGVSDTQYF. Here the CDR3 DNA reads TGCGCCAGCAGCTTGGCCTTCGCGGGAGTCTCAGATACGCAGTATTTT.

This rearrangement joins TRBV7-3 to TRBJ1-3, with D possibly being TRBD1 (5 bases). This CDR3 region has 14 residues. Germline CDR1 reads SGHTA; CDR2 reads FQGTGA. Trimming shortened V by 3 bases and J by 2 bases, and 8 bases separated the two germline ends. The CDR3 nucleotides are TGTGCCAGCAGCTTGGTGGGGCCTGGAAACACCATATATTTT. As protein: CASSLVGPGNTIYF.

This clone was found a few times. The V gene is TRBV27, the J gene TRBJ2-1; perhaps TRBD2 as D (5 bases). Germline values: CDR1 MNHEY, CDR2 SMNVEV (reference sequence). The CDR3 has 13 amino acids. The V end lost 6 bases, the J end lost 5 bases, and 11 bases lay between the germline ends. CDR3 coding DNA: TGTGCCAGCAGAAAGACGGGGAACAATGAGCAGTTCTTC. As protein: CASRKTGNNEQFF.

J is TRBJ1-2 and V is TRBV30, with unresolved D. The CDR3 is 12 residues long. Trimming shortened V by 3 bases and J by 8 bases, and 13 bases separated the two germline ends. The germline gives CDR1 GTSNPN, CDR2 SVGIG (reference sequence). CDR3 residues: CAWSLSPAGYTF. DNA for the CDR3: TGTGCCTGGAGCCTGTCCCCCGCGGGCTACACCTTC.

The chain employs TRBV4-1 and TRBJ2-2; 7 nucleotides match TRBD1. V lost 2 bases and J lost 4; bases outside the gene matches: 4. Germline loops: CDR1 MGHRA, CDR2 YSYEKL. The CDR3 totals 15 residues. For the CDR3, the DNA is TGCGCCAGCAGCCAATACAGGGGTCGCACCGGGGAGCTGTTTTTT. Its translation is CASSQYRGRTGELFF.

The chain links TRBV7-9 to TRBJ2-3, with D perhaps matching TRBD2 (5 bases). The CDR3 loop spans 15 amino acids. The V end lost 6 bases, the J end lost 1 base, and 14 bases lay between the germline ends. Germline-derived CDR1 and CDR2 are SEHNR and FQNEAQ (reference sequence). The CDR3 here is CASSPNGLGTDTQYF. Here the CDR3 DNA reads TGTGCCAGCAGTCCAAATGGACTGGGCACAGATACGCAGTATTTT.

There are a few counts of this clone. J is TRBJ2-5 and V is TRBV4-1; a weak D match, TRBD1 (5 bases). The CDR3 contains 17 residues. The V end lost 0 bases, the J end lost 4 bases, and 18 bases lay between the germline ends. Germline assignment: CDR1 MGHRA and CDR2 YSYEKL. The CDR3 sequence is CASSQDDGQGLTETQYF. The CDR3 nucleotides read TGCGCCAGCAGCCAAGATGACGGTCAGGGCTTGACAGAGACCCAGTACTTC.

The chain couples TRBV19 to TRBJ2-1; 11 bases line up with TRBD2. The CDR3 is 14 amino acids. Germline V gene data show CDR1 as LNHDA and CDR2 as SQIVND (reference sequence). The ends lost 1 base at V and 7 bases at J; junction bases unmatched: 0. The CDR3 sequence: CASSIGTSGNEQFF. The CDR3 DNA sequence: TGTGCCAGTAGTATAGGGACTAGCGGGAATGAGCAGTTCTTC.

This clone was seen more than once but under ten times. This chain joins TRBV6-5 and TRBJ1-2; TRBD1 might be the D (5 bases). The germline gives CDR1 MNHEY, CDR2 SVGAGI. V was shortened by 8 bases and J by 4 bases, with 11 bases between the two germline ends. The CDR3 spans 12 residues. CDR3 nucleotide sequence: TGTGCCAGCGCGGGGCGTGGCTATGGCTACACCTTC. This translates into CASAGRGYGYTF.

The chain has TRBV5-1 and TRBJ2-5, with 10 bases identical to TRBD1. The CDR3 is 13 residues long. With V trimmed by 4 bases and J by 4 bases, 1 base remained unmatched. Germline CDR1 reads SGHRS; CDR2 reads YFSETQ. CDR3 sequence reads: CASSRDRGETQYF. For the CDR3, the DNA is TGCGCCAGCAGCCGGGACAGGGGAGAGACCCAGTACTTC.

The gene calls are TRBV27 and TRBJ2-5; no clear D. CDR1 is MNHEY, CDR2 SMNVEV, per germline (reference sequence). V shed 3 bases and J shed 4 bases, with 6 bases lying between them. The CDR3 consists of 12 residues. The CDR3 is CASSFPGETQYF. The CDR3 bases are TGTGCCAGCAGTTTCCCCGGAGAGACCCAGTACTTC.

V is TRBV11-1 and J is TRBJ2-2, with D perhaps TRBD2 (6 bases). The V gene lost 6 bases and the J gene lost 1 base, with 15 bases spanning the gap. The CDR3 covers 16 residues. Germline-derived CDR1 and CDR2 are SGHAT and FQDESV (reference sequence). CDR3 region: CASRPTGTGNTGELFF. In nucleotides, the CDR3 is TGTGCCAGCAGGCCTACCGGGACTGGGAACACCGGGGAGCTGTTTTTT.

This clone was seen only a few times. The chain uses TRBV5-4 and TRBJ1-2, with a possible D match to TRBD1 (6 bases). CDR1 and CDR2 (germline): SGHNT, YYREEE (reference sequence). The CDR3 totals 15 residues. V was trimmed by 2 bases and J by 4 bases, leaving 15 bases between them. CDR3 residues: CASSFKGEGGYGYTF. In DNA form, the CDR3 reads TGTGCCAGCAGCTTTAAGGGGGAGGGCGGCTATGGCTACACCTTC.

V is TRBV5-1 and J is TRBJ2-1, with 8 bases identical to TRBD2. The ends lost 1 base at V and 5 bases at J; junction bases unmatched: 8. Germline V gene lookup returns CDR1 SGHRS and CDR2 YFSETQ. The CDR3 spans 16 residues. CDR3 loop: CASSLRTSGLNNEQFF. CDR3 nucleotide sequence: TGCGCCAGCAGCTTGCGTACTAGCGGCCTCAACAATGAGCAGTTCTTC.

Here the CDR3 reads CSVYYRINGYTF. The CDR3 DNA is TGCAGCGTTTATTACAGAATCAATGGCTACACCTTC. The chain combines TRBV29-1 with TRBJ1-2; no definite D call. The CDR3 runs to 12 residues. Trimming took off 5 bases at V and 6 bases at J, with 13 bases between the two ends. CDR1 is SQVTM, CDR2 ANQGSEA, per germline.

The rearrangement joins TRBV11-2 to TRBJ2-5; 8 nucleotides line up with TRBD1. The CDR3 extends over 16 amino acids. The V gene's germline CDR1 is SGHAT and CDR2 FQNNGV. With 5 bases clipped from V and 1 base from J, the junction kept 9 bases outside the gene matches. The DNA for the CDR3 is TGTGCCAGCAGCCATCGACAGGGGCAATTCCAAGAGACCCAGTACTTC. Protein product: CASSHRQGQFQETQYF. The variable domain in full, with the rest retrieved from reference TRBV11-2 and TRBJ2-5, is EAGVAQSPRYKIIEKRQSVAFWCNPISGHATLYWYQQILGQGPKLLIQFQNNGVVDDSQLPKDRFSAERLKGVDSTLKIQPAKLEDSAVYLCASSHRQGQFQETQYFGPGTRLLVL.

This clone was seen a handful of times. V and J are TRBV23-1 and TRBJ2-3; D is unclear. TRBV23-1 is an ORF; its function is uncertain. This CDR3 has 14 residues. Trimming pared 7 bases from V and 4 bases from J, leaving 15 bases between. The CDR3 DNA sequence: TGCGCCAGCAAGTCTTGGCCCGCGGCAGATACGCAGTATTTT. Amino acids: CASKSWPAADTQYF.

The rearrangement uses TRBV27 and TRBJ2-7, with TRBD2 matching over 14 bases. Germline-derived CDR1 and CDR2 are MNHEY and SMNVEV (reference sequence). CDR3 length: 15 residues. Trimming cost V 5 bases and J 3 bases; bases outside gene matches: 3. The CDR3 DNA reads as TGTGCCAGCAGTGCAGGGACTAGCGGGAGCTACGAGCAGTACTTC. Amino acids: CASSAGTSGSYEQYF.

J is TRBJ1-5 and V is TRBV4-1; D is uncertain. V was shortened by 2 bases and J by 2 bases, with 10 bases between the two germline ends. The germline CDR1 and CDR2 sequences are MGHRA and YSYEKL. This CDR3 has 15 amino acids. CDR3 DNA: TGCGCCAGCAGCCAAAAGGACGGGGGCAATCAGCCCCAGCATTTT. This codes for CASSQKDGGNQPQHF.

The chain carries TRBV7-9 and TRBJ2-5, with 10 bases aligning to TRBD2. Germline V gives CDR1 SEHNR, CDR2 FQNEAQ (reference sequence). The CDR3 loop spans 16 amino acids. V shed 5 bases, J shed 4 bases, and the junction held 10 bases outside the gene matches. DNA for the CDR3: TGTGCCAGCAGCCCGAGCGGGAGGGGCGGTGGAGAGACCCAGTACTTC. This codes for CASSPSGRGGGETQYF.

This clone was picked up a small number of times. The gene calls are TRBV30 and TRBJ1-5, with D uncertain. Trimming pared 0 bases from V and 5 bases from J, leaving 20 bases between. Per the germline V gene, CDR1 is GTSNPN and CDR2 is SVGIG (reference sequence). This CDR3 is 17 amino acids long. The CDR3 spells CAWSVREGISKHQPQHF. The DNA of the CDR3 is TGTGCCTGGAGTGTACGGGAGGGAATTTCAAAGCATCAGCCCCAGCATTTT.

This rearrangement joins TRBV6-5 to TRBJ2-5; 7 positions agree with TRBD1. V dropped 5 bases and J dropped 4; count of bases not matched to a gene: 4. CDR3 size: 13 residues. The germline V gene encodes CDR1 MNHEY and CDR2 SVGAGI. CDR3 nucleotides: TGTGCCAGCAGTGCCCGGGACAGAGAGACCCAGTACTTC. It yields the protein CASSARDRETQYF.